The T cell receptor (beta chain) described here comes from a study of shared clonotypes between healthy human individuals. Assay: immunoSEQ multiplex PCR; the TCRdb copy retains only in-frame clones and omits some. The table records 800,000 to 1,200,000 clones, approximately 80% of them present only once. The ends were cut back, 3 bases at V and 3 bases at J, with 9 bases in the middle. The germline CDR1 and CDR2 sequences are MDHEN and SYDVKM. The CDR3 runs 13 residues. Material for sequencing was memory CD4+ T cells from PBMCs. Subset defined: CD45RA-negative fraction. The rearrangement uses TRBV28 and TRBJ2-7; no clear D. The TCR was taken from a man younger than 35 in good health. Some clones in this sample may be carry-over from other donors' samples. CDR3 protein: CASSFPALYEQYF. Written as DNA, the CDR3 is TGTGCCAGCAGTTTCCCCGCGCTCTACGAGCAGTACTTC.